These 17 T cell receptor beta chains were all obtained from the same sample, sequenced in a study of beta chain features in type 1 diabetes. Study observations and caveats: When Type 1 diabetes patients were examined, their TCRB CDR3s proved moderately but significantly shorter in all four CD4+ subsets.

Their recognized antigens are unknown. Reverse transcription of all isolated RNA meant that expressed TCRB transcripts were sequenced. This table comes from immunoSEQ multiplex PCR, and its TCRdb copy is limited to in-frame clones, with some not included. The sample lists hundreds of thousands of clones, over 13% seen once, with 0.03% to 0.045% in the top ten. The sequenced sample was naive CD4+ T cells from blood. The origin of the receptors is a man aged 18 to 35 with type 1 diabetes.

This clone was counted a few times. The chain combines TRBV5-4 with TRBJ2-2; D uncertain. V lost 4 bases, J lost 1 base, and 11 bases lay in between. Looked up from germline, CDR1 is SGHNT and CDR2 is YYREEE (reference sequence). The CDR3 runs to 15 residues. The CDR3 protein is CASSVRTRNTGELFF. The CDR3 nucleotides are TGTGCCAGCAGCGTCAGGACCAGGAACACCGGGGAGCTGTTTTTT.

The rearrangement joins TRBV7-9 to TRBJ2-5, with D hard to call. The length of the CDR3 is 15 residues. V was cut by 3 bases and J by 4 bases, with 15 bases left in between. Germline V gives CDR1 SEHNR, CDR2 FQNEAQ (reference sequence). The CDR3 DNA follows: TGTGCCAGCAGCTTGGGAACCTACCGTCGAGAGACCCAGTACTTC. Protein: CASSLGTYRRETQYF. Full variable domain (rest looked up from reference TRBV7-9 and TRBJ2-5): DTGVSQNPRHKITKRGQNVTFRCDPISEHNRLYWYRQTLGQGPEFLTYFQNEAQLEKSRLLSDRFSAERPKGSFSTLEIQRTEQGDSAMYLCASSLGTYRRETQYFGPGTRLLVL.

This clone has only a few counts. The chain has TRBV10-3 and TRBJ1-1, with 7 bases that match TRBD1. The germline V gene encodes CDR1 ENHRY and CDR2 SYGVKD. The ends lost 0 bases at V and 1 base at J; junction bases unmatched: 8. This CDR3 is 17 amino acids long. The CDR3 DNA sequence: TGTGCCATCAGTGAGTCCCGGGACAGTCCTAAGAACACTGAAGCTTTCTTT. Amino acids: CAISESRDSPKNTEAFF.

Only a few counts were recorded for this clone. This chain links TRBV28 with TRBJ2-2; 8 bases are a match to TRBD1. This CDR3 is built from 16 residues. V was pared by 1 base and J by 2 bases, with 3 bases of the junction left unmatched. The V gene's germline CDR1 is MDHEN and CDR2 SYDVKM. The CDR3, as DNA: TGTGCCAGCAGTTTATATGGACAGGGAAACACCGGGGAGCTGTTTTTT. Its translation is CASSLYGQGNTGELFF.

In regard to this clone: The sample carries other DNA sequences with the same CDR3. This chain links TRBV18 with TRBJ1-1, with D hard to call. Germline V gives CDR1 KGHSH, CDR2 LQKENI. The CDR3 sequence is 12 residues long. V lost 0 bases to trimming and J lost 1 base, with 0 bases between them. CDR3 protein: CASSPPNTEAFF. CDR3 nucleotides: TGTGCCAGCTCACCACCGAACACTGAAGCTTTCTTT.

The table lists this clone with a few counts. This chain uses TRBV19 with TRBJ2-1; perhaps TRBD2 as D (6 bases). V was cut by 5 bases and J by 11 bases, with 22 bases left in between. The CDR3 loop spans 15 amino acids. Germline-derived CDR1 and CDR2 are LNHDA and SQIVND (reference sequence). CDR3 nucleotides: TGTGCCAGTAGTCGGGGGTCCATCACCATCAGTCAGCAGTTCTTC. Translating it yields CASSRGSITISQQFF.

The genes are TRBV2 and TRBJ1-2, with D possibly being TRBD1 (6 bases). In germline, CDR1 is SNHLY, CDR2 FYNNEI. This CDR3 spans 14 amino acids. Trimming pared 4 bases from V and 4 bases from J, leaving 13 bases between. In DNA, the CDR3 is TGTGCCAGCAGTGCCGCCGGGACAATCTATGGCTACACCTTC. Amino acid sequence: CASSAAGTIYGYTF. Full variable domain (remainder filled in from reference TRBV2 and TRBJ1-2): EPEVTQTPSHQVTQMGQEVILRCVPISNHLYFYWYRQILGQKVEFLVSFYNNEISEKSEIFDDQFSVERPDGSNFTLKIRSTKLEDSAMYFCASSAAGTIYGYTFGSGTRLTVV.

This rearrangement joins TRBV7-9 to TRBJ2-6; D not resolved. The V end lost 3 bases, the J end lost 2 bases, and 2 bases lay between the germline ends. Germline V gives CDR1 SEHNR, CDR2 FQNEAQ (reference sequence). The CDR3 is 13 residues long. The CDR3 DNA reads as TGTGCCAGCAGCTTTGCTGGGGCCAACGTCCTGACTTTC. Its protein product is CASSFAGANVLTF. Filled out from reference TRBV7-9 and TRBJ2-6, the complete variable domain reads DTGVSQNPRHKITKRGQNVTFRCDPISEHNRLYWYRQTLGQGPEFLTYFQNEAQLEKSRLLSDRFSAERPKGSFSTLEIQRTEQGDSAMYLCASSFAGANVLTFGAGSRLTVL.

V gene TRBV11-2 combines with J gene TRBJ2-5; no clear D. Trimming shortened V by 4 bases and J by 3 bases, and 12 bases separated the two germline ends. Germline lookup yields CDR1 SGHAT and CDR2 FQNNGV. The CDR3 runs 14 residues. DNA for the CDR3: TGTGCCAGCAGCTCCCGACTGGGTGAAGAGACCCAGTACTTC. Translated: CASSSRLGEETQYF.

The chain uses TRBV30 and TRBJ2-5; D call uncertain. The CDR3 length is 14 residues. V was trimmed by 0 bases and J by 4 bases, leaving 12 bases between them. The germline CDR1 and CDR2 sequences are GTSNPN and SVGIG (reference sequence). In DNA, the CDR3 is TGTGCCTGGAGTGTCGACACAAGTGGAGAGACCCAGTACTTC. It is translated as CAWSVDTSGETQYF.

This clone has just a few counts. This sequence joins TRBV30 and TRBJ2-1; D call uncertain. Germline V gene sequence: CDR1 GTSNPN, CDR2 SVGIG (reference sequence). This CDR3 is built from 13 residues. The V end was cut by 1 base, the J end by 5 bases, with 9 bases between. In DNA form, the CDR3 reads TGTGCCTGGAGTGGCGTCAGCCACAATGAGCAGTTCTTC. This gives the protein CAWSGVSHNEQFF.

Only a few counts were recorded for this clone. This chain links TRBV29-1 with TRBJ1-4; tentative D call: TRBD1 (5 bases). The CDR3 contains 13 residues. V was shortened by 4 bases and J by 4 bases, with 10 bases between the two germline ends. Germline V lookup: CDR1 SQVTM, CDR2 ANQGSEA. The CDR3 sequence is CSVVGRINEKLFF. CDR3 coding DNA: TGCAGCGTTGTGGGGCGGATTAATGAAAAACTGTTTTTT.

The CDR3 DNA follows: TGTGCCAGCAGCTTGGGACTAGCGAGCAATGAGCAGTTCTTC. This translates into CASSLGLASNEQFF. This rearrangement joins TRBV5-4 to TRBJ2-1, with TRBD2 matching 8 bases. Trimming at V came to 0 bases and at J to 6 bases, leaving 2 bases not matched to a gene. Germline V CDR1 and CDR2: SGHNT, YYREEE (reference sequence). The CDR3 extends over 14 amino acids.

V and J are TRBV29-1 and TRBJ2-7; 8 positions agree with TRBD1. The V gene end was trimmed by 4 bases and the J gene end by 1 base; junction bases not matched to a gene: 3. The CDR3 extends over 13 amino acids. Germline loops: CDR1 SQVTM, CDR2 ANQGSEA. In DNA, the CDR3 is TGCAGCGTTGGACGGGACAGGTCCTACGAGCAGTACTTC. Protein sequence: CSVGRDRSYEQYF.

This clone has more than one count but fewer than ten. The CDR3 loop reads CASSPRTVQETQYF. DNA of the CDR3: TGTGCCAGCAGCCCACGGACAGTTCAAGAGACCCAGTACTTC. The genes are TRBV5-6 and TRBJ2-5; D possibly corresponds to TRBD1 (6 bases). Germline CDR1 reads SGHDT; CDR2 reads YYEEEE. The CDR3 runs 14 residues. The V and J ends lost 4 bases and 2 bases respectively, with 12 bases between them.

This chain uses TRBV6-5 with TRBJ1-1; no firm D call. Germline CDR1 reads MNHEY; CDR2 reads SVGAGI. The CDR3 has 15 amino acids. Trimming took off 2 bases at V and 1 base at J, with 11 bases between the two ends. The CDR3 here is CASSYPPPGNTEAFF. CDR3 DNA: TGTGCCAGCAGTTACCCCCCACCAGGGAACACTGAAGCTTTCTTT.

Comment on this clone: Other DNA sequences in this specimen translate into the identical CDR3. The CDR3, as DNA: TGCAGCGTTAGCGGGACGTACAATGAGCAGTTCTTC. Translation: CSVSGTYNEQFF. The chain links TRBV29-1 to TRBJ2-1, with 7 bases lining up with TRBD2. Trimming took 5 bases from V and 4 from J; bases not matched to a gene: 2. Germline values: CDR1 SQVTM, CDR2 ANQGSEA. CDR3 length equals 12 residues.